One and the same sample provided the 30 T cell receptor beta chains below, sequenced in a study of blood T cell repertoires in COVID-19 (dated by TCRdb to 2020 to 2022). Library preparation was by the immunoSEQ multiplex PCR assay. Sourced from immuneACCESS, this table was stored by TCRdb with only in-frame sequences that have V and J called. A share of the clones is absent; for the studies checked, an unresolved V gene accounts for under half, and the remainder has no known explanation. Recorded for this sample are about 250,000 clones; approximately 90% of them occurred a single time. Around 2.9% of the sample rests with the top ten. The sample consisted of PBMCs or T cells enriched from blood (not recorded which). The receptor set was obtained from a woman aged 50 to 65 who had recovered from COVID-19.

J is TRBJ2-7 and V is TRBV11-2; the match to TRBD1 covers 8 bases. The CDR3 covers 14 residues. Germline-derived CDR1 and CDR2 are SGHAT and FQNNGV. V trimming: 5 bases; J trimming: 1 base; junction bases outside the gene matches: 4. The CDR3 loop is CASSKTGGSYEQYF. The DNA for the CDR3 is TGTGCCAGCAGCAAAACAGGGGGTTCCTACGAGCAGTACTTC.

In its sample, this clone was seen once. In DNA form, the CDR3 reads TGTGCCACCAGTGCCCCGTCGTCTAGCAATCAGCCCCAGCATTTT. This sequence encodes CATSAPSSSNQPQHF. J is TRBJ1-5 and V is TRBV24-1, with D unclear. Germline V CDR1 and CDR2: KGHDR, SFDVKD. Trimming stripped 5 bases from V and 0 bases from J, with 10 bases between. The CDR3 sequence is 15 residues long.

This chain joins TRBV30 and TRBJ1-4, with 7 bases identical to TRBD1. Trimming removed 5 bases from V and 3 bases from J; junction bases left unmatched: 3. The CDR3 is made up of 13 amino acids. CDR1 GTSNPN and CDR2 SVGIG come from the germline V gene (reference sequence). This CDR3 is CAWATGPNEKLFF. CDR3 bases: TGTGCCTGGGCGACAGGGCCTAATGAAAAACTGTTTTTT.

The chain joins TRBV28 to TRBJ2-7; possibly TRBD2 for D (7 bases). The CDR3 runs to 14 residues. Germline-derived CDR1 and CDR2 are MDHEN and SYDVKM. This CDR3 reads CVTGGAVSSYEQYF. CDR3 nucleotide sequence: TGTGTCACGGGGGGCGCGGTAAGCTCCTACGAGCAGTACTTC. Looking up the rest from reference TRBV28 and TRBJ2-7 gives the full variable domain: DVKVTQSSRYLVKRTGEKVFLECVQDMDHENMFWYRQDPGLGLRLIYFSYDVKMKEKGDIPEGYSVSREKKERFSLILESASTNQTSMYLCVTGGAVSSYEQYFGPGTRLTVT.

V is TRBV27 and J is TRBJ1-3; 8 nucleotides match TRBD1. V lost 4 bases and J lost 0; bases outside the gene matches: 5. The CDR3 spans 16 residues. Germline V gene data show CDR1 as MNHEY and CDR2 as SMNVEV (reference sequence). The CDR3 DNA follows: TGTGCCAGCAGTTCACGACAGGGGTTCTCTGGAAACACCATATATTTT. Translated: CASSSRQGFSGNTIYF.

V gene TRBV7-2 combines with J gene TRBJ2-2, with D uncertain. CDR3 length equals 15 residues. CDR1 SGHTA and CDR2 FQGNSA come from the germline V gene. V was cut by 5 bases and J by 5 bases, with 15 bases left in between. CDR3 DNA: TGTGCCAGCAGCCTTGGCCCCAACCCAACCGGGGAGCTGTTTTTT. Its translation is CASSLGPNPTGELFF.

The chain joins TRBV28 to TRBJ1-2; tentatively, D is TRBD1 (6 bases). The length of the CDR3 is 13 residues. In germline, CDR1 is MDHEN, CDR2 SYDVKM. Between the trimmed V and J ends, which lost 5 bases and 4 bases, there was a span of 11 bases. This CDR3 reads CASSTDRIYGYTF. DNA for the CDR3: TGTGCCAGCAGTACTGACAGGATCTATGGCTACACCTTC.

The V gene is TRBV7-3, the J gene TRBJ1-6; no clear D gene. The V end was cut by 1 base, the J end by 7 bases, with 8 bases between. From germline, CDR1 is SGHTA and CDR2 FQGTGA. There are 14 residues in the CDR3. As DNA, the CDR3 is TGTGCCAGCAGCTTAAACAGCCACAATTCACCCCTCCACTTT. Translation gives CASSLNSHNSPLHF.

The rearrangement links TRBV18 to TRBJ2-5, with a possible D match to TRBD2 (5 bases). Trimming stripped 2 bases from V and 5 bases from J, with 9 bases between. CDR1 is KGHSH and CDR2 is LQKENI in the germline V gene. This CDR3 is built from 13 residues. CDR3 nucleotide sequence: TGTGCCAGCTCACCAGGGTTAGCGGAGACCCAGTACTTC. Protein sequence: CASSPGLAETQYF.

The CDR3 sequence is CASSPQGGYTEAFF. CDR3 DNA: TGTGCCAGCTCACCTCAGGGAGGTTACACTGAAGCTTTCTTT. The genes are TRBV18 and TRBJ1-1, with TRBD1 as a possible D gene (5 bases). V lost 3 bases, J lost 3 bases, and 11 bases lay in between. This CDR3 is 14 amino acids long. Germline V gene sequence: CDR1 KGHSH, CDR2 LQKENI. Filled out from reference TRBV18 and TRBJ1-1, the complete variable domain reads NAGVMQNPRHLVRRRGQEARLRCSPMKGHSHVYWYRQLPEEGLKFMVYLQKENIIDESGMPKERFSAEFPKEGPSILRIQQVVRGDSAAYFCASSPQGGYTEAFFGQGTRLTVV.

CDR3 in amino acids: CASSATRSTDTQYF. CDR3 DNA: TGTGCCAGCAGTGCTACGCGTAGCACAGATACGCAGTATTTT. The chain joins TRBV2 to TRBJ2-3; no reliable D call. From germline, CDR1 is SNHLY and CDR2 FYNNEI. This CDR3 is 14 amino acids long. Trimming stripped 4 bases from V and 0 bases from J, with 8 bases between.

The V and J genes are TRBV28 and TRBJ1-1; the D gene is possibly TRBD1 (5 bases). The germline V gene encodes CDR1 MDHEN and CDR2 SYDVKM. The CDR3 totals 15 residues. Trimming removed 7 bases from V and 6 bases from J, with 21 bases in between. In DNA form, the CDR3 reads TGTGCCAGCAACGTACAGGATTCCGGATTCGCTGAAGCTTTCTTT. Translating it yields CASNVQDSGFAEAFF.

The chain uses TRBV4-1 and TRBJ1-1; possibly TRBD1 for D (5 bases). The CDR3 loop spans 15 amino acids. V lost 3 bases and J 5 bases, leaving 16 bases between the germline ends. Germline values: CDR1 MGHRA, CDR2 YSYEKL. The CDR3 nucleotides are TGCGCCAGCAGCCAGATTGGGGGAGGAGGTACTGAAGCTTTCTTT. Its protein product is CASSQIGGGGTEAFF.

This clone was detected only once. This chain connects TRBV2 to TRBJ2-3, with D possibly being TRBD2 (5 bases). The CDR3 has 15 amino acids. V was trimmed by 6 bases and J by 3 bases, leaving 16 bases between them. Germline V lookup: CDR1 SNHLY, CDR2 FYNNEI. The CDR3 DNA reads TGTGCCAGCAGAGATCAACCTACTAGGACAGATACGCAGTATTTT. Translated, it gives CASRDQPTRTDTQYF.

The V call is TRBV27, the J call TRBJ2-7; 8 bases line up with TRBD2. V lost 1 base to trimming and J lost 4 bases; unmatched junction nucleotides: 6. The CDR3 is 15 residues long. Germline CDR1 is MNHEY and CDR2 is SMNVEV (reference sequence). CDR3 DNA: TGTGCCAGCAGTTTATACAGCGGGAGTTGGTACGAGCAGTACTTC. Its protein product is CASSLYSGSWYEQYF.

The rearrangement links TRBV19 to TRBJ1-1; the match to TRBD1 covers 9 bases. Germline assignment: CDR1 LNHDA and CDR2 SQIVND (reference sequence). Trimming took 6 bases from V and 5 from J; bases not matched to a gene: 7. The CDR3 has 14 residues. CDR3 DNA: TGTGCCAGTAGGGAGGGACAGGGAAGAACTGAAGCTTTCTTT. Its translation: CASREGQGRTEAFF. Based on the CDR3 plus reference TRBV19 and TRBJ1-1, the full variable domain is DGGITQSPKYLFRKEGQNVTLSCEQNLNHDAMYWYRQDPGQGLRLIYYSQIVNDFQKGDIAEGYSVSREKKESFPLTVTSAQKNPTAFYLCASREGQGRTEAFFGQGTRLTVV.

The chain couples TRBV5-5 to TRBJ2-1; TRBD2 matches 13 bases. Germline V gene data show CDR1 as SGHKS and CDR2 as YYEKEE (reference sequence). CDR3 length: 19 amino acids. With V trimmed by 5 bases and J by 4 bases, 15 bases remained unmatched. This chain's CDR3 is CASRRQGTSGDSRYNEQFF. DNA for the CDR3: TGTGCCAGCAGAAGACAGGGGACTAGCGGGGACTCCCGATACAATGAGCAGTTCTTC.

The chain is built from TRBV18 and TRBJ2-1, with D uncertain. V lost 3 bases and J 7 bases, leaving 16 bases between the germline ends. This CDR3 contains 15 residues. Germline lookup yields CDR1 KGHSH and CDR2 LQKENI. The DNA for the CDR3 is TGTGCCAGCTCACCCACCGCGCCGGTCCCGAATGAGCAGTTCTTC. Encoded protein: CASSPTAPVPNEQFF.

The CDR3 sequence: CATSRDPLVTGNTIYF. As DNA, the CDR3 is TGTGCCACCAGCAGAGACCCTTTAGTCACTGGAAACACCATATATTTT. The chain combines TRBV15 with TRBJ1-3, with D hard to call. The CDR3 runs 16 residues. V lost 0 bases and J lost 2, with 11 bases in between. From germline, CDR1 is LNHNV and CDR2 YYDKDF (reference sequence).

The chain links TRBV28 to TRBJ2-3, with D unclear. Trimming took off 4 bases at V and 4 bases at J, with 12 bases between the two ends. CDR1 is MDHEN, CDR2 SYDVKM, per germline. This CDR3 has 14 amino acids. The CDR3 DNA is TGTGCCAGCAGTTCACTTACGCGCTCAGATACGCAGTATTTT. It is translated as CASSSLTRSDTQYF.

J is TRBJ2-1 and V is TRBV5-5; a possible D gene is TRBD1 (5 bases). Trimming removed 1 base at V and 4 bases at J, with 15 bases between. The germline gives CDR1 SGHKS, CDR2 YYEKEE (reference sequence). The length of the CDR3 is 16 residues. In nucleotides, the CDR3 is TGTGCCAGCAGCTTGTCGCCGGACACTTTATACAATGAGCAGTTCTTC. This encodes CASSLSPDTLYNEQFF. The full variable domain, rest sourced from reference TRBV5-5 and TRBJ2-1, is DAGVTQSPTHLIKTRGQQVTLRCSPISGHKSVSWYQQVLGQGPQFIFQYYEKEERGRGNFPDRFSARQFPNYSSELNVNALLLGDSALYLCASSLSPDTLYNEQFFGPGTRLTVL.

The chain employs TRBV4-1 and TRBJ2-1, with TRBD2 matching 10 bases. CDR1 MGHRA and CDR2 YSYEKL come from the germline V gene. Unmatched junction bases numbered 15, after V lost 0 bases and J lost 4 bases. The CDR3 sequence is 20 residues long. This CDR3 is CASSQDASVSSGSQYNEQFF. The CDR3 DNA reads TGCGCCAGCAGCCAAGATGCTTCGGTGTCTAGCGGGAGTCAGTACAATGAGCAGTTCTTC.

The rearrangement links TRBV15 to TRBJ2-3, with 9 bases lining up with TRBD2. The junction had 7 bases not matched to a gene; V was cut back by 4 bases and J by 2 bases. Germline V gives CDR1 LNHNV, CDR2 YYDKDF (reference sequence). CDR3 length equals 16 residues. CDR3 sequence: CATSTSPSGATDTQYF. The CDR3 bases are TGTGCCACCAGCACCTCTCCTAGCGGGGCCACAGATACGCAGTATTTT.

As for this clone: This sample includes further DNA sequences coding for the same CDR3. The rearrangement uses TRBV30 and TRBJ1-2, with 7 positions matching TRBD1. This CDR3 region has 12 residues. With 5 bases clipped from V and 3 bases from J, the junction kept 3 bases outside the gene matches. Germline CDR1 is GTSNPN and CDR2 is SVGIG (reference sequence). The chain's CDR3 is CAWFGTDYGYTF. CDR3 bases: TGTGCCTGGTTTGGGACAGACTATGGCTACACCTTC.

This clone was recorded once. This chain links TRBV7-2 with TRBJ2-1; 7 bases fit TRBD1. Trimming cost V 6 bases and J 0 bases; bases outside gene matches: 5. The CDR3 runs 15 residues. Germline CDR1 is SGHTA and CDR2 is FQGNSA. CDR3 bases: TGTGCCAGCAGATCAGGGACAGTCTCCTACAATGAGCAGTTCTTC. As protein: CASRSGTVSYNEQFF. Full variable domain (remainder filled in from reference TRBV7-2 and TRBJ2-1): GAGVSQSPSNKVTEKGKDVELRCDPISGHTALYWYRQSLGQGLEFLIYFQGNSAPDKSGLPSDRFSAERTGGSVSTLTIQRTQQEDSAVYLCASRSGTVSYNEQFFGPGTRLTVL.

This clone was observed a single time. The chain is built from TRBV7-9 and TRBJ2-7; the D gene is possibly TRBD2 (5 bases). Per germline, CDR1 SEHNR and CDR2 FQNEAQ (reference sequence). The ends were cut back, 1 base at V and 0 bases at J, with 16 bases in the middle. CDR3 size: 17 residues. The CDR3 protein is CASSLVLSRESSYEQYF. The CDR3 coding sequence is TGTGCCAGCAGCTTAGTCCTGAGCCGGGAAAGCTCCTACGAGCAGTACTTC. Filled out from reference TRBV7-9 and TRBJ2-7, the complete variable domain reads DTGVSQNPRHKITKRGQNVTFRCDPISEHNRLYWYRQTLGQGPEFLTYFQNEAQLEKSRLLSDRFSAERPKGSFSTLEIQRTEQGDSAMYLCASSLVLSRESSYEQYFGPGTRLTVT.

This chain links TRBV6-2 or TRBV6-3 with TRBJ1-1, with 12 positions matching TRBD1. The CDR3 length is 16 residues. With V trimmed by 5 bases and J by 5 bases, 9 bases remained unmatched. Germline V gene lookup returns CDR1 MNHEY and CDR2 SVGEGT. DNA for the CDR3: TGTGCCAGCAGTGCGGGACAGGGGGCTCGAGGTACTGAAGCTTTCTTT. It translates to CASSAGQGARGTEAFF.

This chain joins TRBV2 and TRBJ1-2; no reliable D call. Per the germline V gene, CDR1 is SNHLY and CDR2 is FYNNEI. The CDR3 totals 14 residues. V lost 3 bases, J lost 4 bases, and 12 bases lay in between. DNA for the CDR3: TGTGCCAGCAGTGATAATGTCAGAGGCTATGGCTACACCTTC. Residues: CASSDNVRGYGYTF.

This clone is a singleton in its sample. The V and J genes are TRBV5-1 and TRBJ2-3, with 7 bases lining up with TRBD2. This CDR3 is built from 16 residues. Looked up from germline, CDR1 is SGHRS and CDR2 is YFSETQ. J gave up 3 bases and V 4 bases, and 11 bases lay outside the gene matches. CDR3 amino acids: CASSGVAGVVTDTQYF. CDR3 in DNA: TGCGCCAGCAGCGGAGTCGCGGGAGTCGTAACAGATACGCAGTATTTT.

The chain couples TRBV4-2 to TRBJ1-2, with TRBD1 identical over 8 bases. The CDR3 extends over 14 amino acids. V shed 0 bases, J shed 8 bases, and the junction held 5 bases outside the gene matches. CDR1 is LGHNA, CDR2 YNFKEQ, per germline. The CDR3 region is CASSQDRQGPGYTF. CDR3 in DNA: TGTGCCAGCAGCCAAGATAGACAGGGGCCGGGCTACACCTTC.